This T cell receptor beta chain comes out of a study of shared clonotypes between healthy human individuals. Profiling relied on immunoSEQ multiplex PCR, and the TCRdb table lists in-frame clones only, not all of them. The sample carries about 560,000 clones, around 76% recorded once. The sequenced material came from PBMCs. The sequence derives from a middle-aged woman in good health. Some clones in this sample may be carry-over from other donors' samples.

Here the CDR3 DNA reads TGTGCCAGCAGTGACCAACCGACTAGCGGGGGCGCCGGGGAGCTGTTTTTT. Amino acids: CASSDQPTSGGAGELFF. The chain combines TRBV6-4 with TRBJ2-2, with 12 nucleotides matching TRBD2. Germline V gene sequence: CDR1 MRHNA, CDR2 SNTAGT. V lost 2 bases, J lost 6 bases, and 7 bases stayed unmatched. The CDR3 loop spans 17 amino acids.